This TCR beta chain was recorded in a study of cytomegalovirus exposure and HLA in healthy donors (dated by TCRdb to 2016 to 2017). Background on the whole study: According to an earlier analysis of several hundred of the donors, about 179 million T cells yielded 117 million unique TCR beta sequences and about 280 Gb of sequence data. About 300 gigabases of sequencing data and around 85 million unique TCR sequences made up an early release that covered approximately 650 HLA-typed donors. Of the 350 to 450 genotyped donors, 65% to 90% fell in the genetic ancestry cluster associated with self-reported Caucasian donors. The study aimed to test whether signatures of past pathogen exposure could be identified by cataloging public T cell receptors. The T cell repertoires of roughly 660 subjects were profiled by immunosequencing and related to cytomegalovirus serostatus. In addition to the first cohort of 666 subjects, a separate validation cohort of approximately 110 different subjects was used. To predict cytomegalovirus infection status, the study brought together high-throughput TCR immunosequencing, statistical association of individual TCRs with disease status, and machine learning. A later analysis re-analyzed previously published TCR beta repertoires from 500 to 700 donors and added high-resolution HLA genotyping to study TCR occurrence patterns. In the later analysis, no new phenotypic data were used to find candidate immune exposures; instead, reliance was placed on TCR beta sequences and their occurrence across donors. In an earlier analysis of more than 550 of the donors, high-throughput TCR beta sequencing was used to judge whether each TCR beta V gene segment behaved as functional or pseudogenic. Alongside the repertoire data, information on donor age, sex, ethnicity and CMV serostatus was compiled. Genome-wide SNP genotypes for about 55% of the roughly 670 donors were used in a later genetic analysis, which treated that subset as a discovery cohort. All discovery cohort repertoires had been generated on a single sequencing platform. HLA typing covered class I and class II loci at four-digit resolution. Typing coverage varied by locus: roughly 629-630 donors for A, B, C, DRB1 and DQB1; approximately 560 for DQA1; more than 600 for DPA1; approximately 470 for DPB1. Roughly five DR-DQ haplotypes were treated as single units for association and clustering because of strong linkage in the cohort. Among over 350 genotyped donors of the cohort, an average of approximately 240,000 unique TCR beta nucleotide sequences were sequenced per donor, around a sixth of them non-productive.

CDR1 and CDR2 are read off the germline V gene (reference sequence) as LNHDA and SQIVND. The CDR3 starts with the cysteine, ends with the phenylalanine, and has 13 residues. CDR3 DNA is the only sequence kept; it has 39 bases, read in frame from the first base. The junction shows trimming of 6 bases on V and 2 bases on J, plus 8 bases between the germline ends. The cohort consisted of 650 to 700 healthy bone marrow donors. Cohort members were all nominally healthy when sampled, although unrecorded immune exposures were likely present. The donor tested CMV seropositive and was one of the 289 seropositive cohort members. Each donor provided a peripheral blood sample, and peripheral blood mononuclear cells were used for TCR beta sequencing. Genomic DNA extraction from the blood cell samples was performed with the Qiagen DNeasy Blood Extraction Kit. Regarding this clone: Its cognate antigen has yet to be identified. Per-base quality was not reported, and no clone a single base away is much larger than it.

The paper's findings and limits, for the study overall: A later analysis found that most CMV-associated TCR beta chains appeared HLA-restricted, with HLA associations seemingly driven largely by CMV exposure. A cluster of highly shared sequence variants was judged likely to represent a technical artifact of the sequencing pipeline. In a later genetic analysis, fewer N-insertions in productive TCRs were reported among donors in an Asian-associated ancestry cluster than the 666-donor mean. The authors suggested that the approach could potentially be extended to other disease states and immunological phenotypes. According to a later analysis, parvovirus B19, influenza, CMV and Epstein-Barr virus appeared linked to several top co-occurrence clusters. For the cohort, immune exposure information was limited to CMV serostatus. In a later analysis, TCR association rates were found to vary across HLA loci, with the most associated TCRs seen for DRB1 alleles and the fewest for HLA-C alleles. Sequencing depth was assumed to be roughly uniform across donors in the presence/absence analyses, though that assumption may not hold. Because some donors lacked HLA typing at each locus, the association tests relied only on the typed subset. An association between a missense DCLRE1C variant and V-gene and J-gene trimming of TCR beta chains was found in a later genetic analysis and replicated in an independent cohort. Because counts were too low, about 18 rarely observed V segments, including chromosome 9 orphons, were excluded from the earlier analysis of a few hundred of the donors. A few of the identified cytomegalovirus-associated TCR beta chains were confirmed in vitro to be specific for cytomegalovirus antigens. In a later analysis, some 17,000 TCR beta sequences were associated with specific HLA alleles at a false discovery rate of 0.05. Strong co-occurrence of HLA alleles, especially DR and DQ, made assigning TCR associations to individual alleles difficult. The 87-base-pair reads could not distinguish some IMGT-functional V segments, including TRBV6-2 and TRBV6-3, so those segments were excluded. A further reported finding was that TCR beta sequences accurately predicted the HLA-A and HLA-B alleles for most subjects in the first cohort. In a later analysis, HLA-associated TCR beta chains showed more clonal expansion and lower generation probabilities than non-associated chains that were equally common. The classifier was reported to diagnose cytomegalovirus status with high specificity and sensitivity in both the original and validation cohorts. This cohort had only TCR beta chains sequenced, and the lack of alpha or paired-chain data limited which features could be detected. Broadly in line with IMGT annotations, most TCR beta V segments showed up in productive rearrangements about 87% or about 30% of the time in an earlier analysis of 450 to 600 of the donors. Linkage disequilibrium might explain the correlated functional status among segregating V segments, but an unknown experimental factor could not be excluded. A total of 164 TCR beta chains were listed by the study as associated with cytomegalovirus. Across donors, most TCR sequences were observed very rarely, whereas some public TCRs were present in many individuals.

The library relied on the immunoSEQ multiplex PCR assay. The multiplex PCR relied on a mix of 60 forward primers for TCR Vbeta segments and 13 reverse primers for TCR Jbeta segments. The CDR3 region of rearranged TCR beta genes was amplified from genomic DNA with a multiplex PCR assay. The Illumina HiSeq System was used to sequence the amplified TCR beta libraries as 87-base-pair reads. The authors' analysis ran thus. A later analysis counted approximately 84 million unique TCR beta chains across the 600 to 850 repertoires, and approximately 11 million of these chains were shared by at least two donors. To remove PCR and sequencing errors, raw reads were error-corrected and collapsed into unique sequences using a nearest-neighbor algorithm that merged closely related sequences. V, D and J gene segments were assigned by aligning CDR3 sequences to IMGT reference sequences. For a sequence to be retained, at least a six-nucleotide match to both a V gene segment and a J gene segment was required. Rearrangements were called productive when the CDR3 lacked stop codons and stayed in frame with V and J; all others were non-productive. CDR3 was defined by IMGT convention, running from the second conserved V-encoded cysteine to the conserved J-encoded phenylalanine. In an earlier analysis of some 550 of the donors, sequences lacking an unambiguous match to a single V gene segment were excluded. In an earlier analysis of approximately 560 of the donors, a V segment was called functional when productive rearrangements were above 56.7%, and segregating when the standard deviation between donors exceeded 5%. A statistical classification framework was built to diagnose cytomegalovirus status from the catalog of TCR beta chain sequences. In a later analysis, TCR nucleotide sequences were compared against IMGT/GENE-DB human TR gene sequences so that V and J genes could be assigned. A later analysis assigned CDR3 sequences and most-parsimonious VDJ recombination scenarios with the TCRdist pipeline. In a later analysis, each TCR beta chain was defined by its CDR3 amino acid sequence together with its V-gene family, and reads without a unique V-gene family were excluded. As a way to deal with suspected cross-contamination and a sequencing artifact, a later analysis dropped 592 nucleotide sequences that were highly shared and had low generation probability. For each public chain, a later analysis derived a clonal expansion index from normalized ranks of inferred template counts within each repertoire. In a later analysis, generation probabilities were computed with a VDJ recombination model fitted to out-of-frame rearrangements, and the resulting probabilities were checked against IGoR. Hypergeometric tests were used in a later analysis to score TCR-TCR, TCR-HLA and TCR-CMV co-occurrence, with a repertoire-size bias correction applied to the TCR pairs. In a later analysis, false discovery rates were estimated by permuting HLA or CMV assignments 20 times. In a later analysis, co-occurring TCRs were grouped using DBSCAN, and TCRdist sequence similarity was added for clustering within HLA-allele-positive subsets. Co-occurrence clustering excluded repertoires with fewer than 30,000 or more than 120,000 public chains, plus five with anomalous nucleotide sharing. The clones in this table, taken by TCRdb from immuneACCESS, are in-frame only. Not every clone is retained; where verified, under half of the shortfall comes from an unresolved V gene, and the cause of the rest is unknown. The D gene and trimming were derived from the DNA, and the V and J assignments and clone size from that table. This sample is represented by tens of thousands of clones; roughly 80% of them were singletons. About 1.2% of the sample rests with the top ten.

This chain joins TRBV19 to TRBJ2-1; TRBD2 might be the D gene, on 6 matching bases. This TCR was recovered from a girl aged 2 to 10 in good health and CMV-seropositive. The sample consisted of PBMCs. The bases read TGTGCCAGTAGGTCGGGAGCCTACAATGAGCAGTTCTTC. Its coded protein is CASRSGAYNEQFF. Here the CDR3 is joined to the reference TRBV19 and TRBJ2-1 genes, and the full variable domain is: DGGITQSPKYLFRKEGQNVTLSCEQNLNHDAMYWYRQDPGQGLRLIYYSQIVNDFQKGDIAEGYSVSREKKESFPLTVTSAQKNPTAFYLCASRSGAYNEQFFGPGTRLTVL.